The clone carrying this T cell receptor (beta chain) was observed a handful of times. This specimen belongs to a study of T cell changes during pregnancy in multiple sclerosis. The CDR3 spans 15 residues. Germline loops: CDR1 LNHDA, CDR2 SQIVND (reference sequence). Trimming removed 0 bases from V and 3 bases from J, with 9 bases in between. Assay: immunoSEQ multiplex PCR; the TCRdb copy retains only in-frame clones and omits some. The table includes tens of thousands of clones, approximately 94% detected once. This chain links TRBV19 with TRBJ1-5; D gene uncertain. The clonotype originates from a female donor in good health, enrolled as a control in a pregnancy study. Sequencing was performed on peripheral blood, taken in the second trimester of pregnancy. The CDR3, as DNA: TGTGCCAGTAGTATAGATGAGGGATTCAATCAGCCCCAGCATTTT. Its protein product is CASSIDEGFNQPQHF.